The text below deals with one TCR beta chain. Measured with immunoSEQ multiplex PCR; TCRdb has only the in-frame clones, and not every one. Found here are about 410,000 clones, about nine tenths of them singletons; the top ten hold 0.55% to 0.75%. Germline V gene lookup returns CDR1 SEHNR and CDR2 FQNEAQ (reference sequence). Germline trimming cut 5 bases from V and 7 bases from J; bases unmatched to any gene: 7. There are 15 residues in the CDR3. This entry is derived from a study of blood T cell repertoires in COVID-19. Sequencing was performed on PBMCs or T cells enriched from blood (not recorded which). V gene TRBV7-9 combines with J gene TRBJ2-2; TRBD2 matches at 10 bases. The TCR sequence derives from a man aged 18 to 29 who had recovered from COVID-19. The CDR3 loop reads CASSRTSGNFGELFF. The CDR3 DNA reads TGTGCCAGCAGCCGTACTAGCGGGAATTTCGGGGAGCTGTTTTTT.